The T cell receptor (beta chain) under discussion was sequenced for a study of long-term antiretroviral therapy in people with HIV. The run of the v3.0 immunoSEQ assay was at survey level. TCRdb keeps only in-frame clones here, not all; method: immunoSEQ multiplex PCR. The table has about 39,000 clones, over 75% seen once. Every participant with HIV received treatment in the United States. Study-wide results and limits: Blood dates from the mid-2000s to the late 2010s, possibly under older ART regimens. Clones expanded before ART dominated the repertoire at all time points. The range of CDR3 lengths in HIV repertoires proved narrower than that found in controls.

Per germline, CDR1 SGHVS and CDR2 FQNEAQ. V lost 4 bases and J lost 5; bases outside the gene matches: 12. The CDR3 sequence is 19 residues long. Worth noting for this clone: Its specificity is not known.

The material sequenced was unsorted PBMCs, taken 0.6 years after starting antiretroviral therapy. The sequence came from a man younger than 35 with HIV. This chain joins TRBV7-8 and TRBJ2-1; 15 bases fit TRBD2. The CDR3 DNA sequence: TGTGCCAGCAGCTCAGTTGAGGGACTAGCGGGAGGCCCTGACAATGAGCAGTTCTTC. This gives the protein CASSSVEGLAGGPDNEQFF.